This T cell receptor (beta chain) came from a study of identical twins. There are 12 residues in the CDR3. Trimming removed 4 bases at V and 6 bases at J, with 10 bases between. Germline CDR1 reads MNHEY; CDR2 reads SMNVEV (reference sequence). cDNA molecules carried unique molecular identifiers, and template switching added a universal primer site. TCRdb reanalysed the 5' RACE reads using MiXCR and keeps one entry per CDR3 protein. The table lists about 520,000 distinct CDR3 sequences, about 20% of them singletons, with around 1% in the top ten. A remark on this clonotype: Its antigen is undetermined.

Study-wide results and limits: Some out-of-frame alpha sequences were shared by twins, and these showed excess low generation probability. The abundant beta clonotypes from cord blood had fewer insertions, and memory repertoires had none of this.

These data also featured in a second study, about T cells expressing NK-cell markers. That source adds: The sequencing cohort of eight donors included seven HCMV-seropositive individuals and one seronegative individual.

This chain connects TRBV27 to TRBJ2-7, with D uncertain. The specimen sequenced was CD4+ T cells sorted from blood. The receptor's source is a woman aged 18 to 35 in good health. The CDR3 loop reads CASSSAASEQYF. CDR3 nucleotide sequence: TGTGCCAGCAGTTCCGCGGCGTCCGAGCAGTACTTC.